This T cell receptor beta chain was sequenced for a study of blood T cell repertoires in COVID-19 (dated by TCRdb to 2020 to 2022). Turning to the overall study: Samples covering the acute and convalescent phases of COVID-19 were provided by collaborators in the United States, Italy and Spain. The material from the prospective study consisted of cDNA or gDNA derived from T cells, B-cell-depleted T cells, or PBMCs. The dataset comprised deeply sampled blood TCRbeta repertoires from subjects exposed to, actively infected with, or recovered from COVID-19. The repertoires were released in a freely available public database meant as a resource for research on the immune response to SARS-CoV-2. The samples were drawn from the first 160 participants of the ongoing ImmuneRACE study and from under 1,500 subjects provided by 6 global collaborators. A de-identified subject ID, COVID-19 status, age in years and sex were almost always included in the sample metadata. Where HLA class I and class II types were available, the types were taken from metadata supplied by the sample provider, not from assay-based typing. Study-wide findings and limitations: Clinical and demographic metadata were provided uncurated, with the amount varying by source and participant.

TCRbeta CDR3 regions were amplified from genomic DNA using the immunoSEQ Assay, a bias-controlled multiplex PCR. The published analysis was carried out like this. Within the assay, amplification of reference gene primers was used to estimate how many nucleated cells each sample contained. To quantify the absolute abundance of each unique TCRbeta CDR3 rearrangement, sequence reads were collapsed and filtered. Productive Simpson clonality was computed per sample as the square root of Simpson's diversity index over productive rearrangements. As stored in TCRdb, this immuneACCESS dataset retains in-frame rearrangements with V and J assigned. A fraction of the clones does not appear; measured against another copy, unresolved V genes explain less than half of the discrepancy, and the remainder lacks a known reason. Clone size and V and J calls were adopted from that table, with D and trimming inferred from the DNA. The sample table lists approximately 180,000 clones, 88% of them with a count of one. Together, the top ten hold 6% of the sample.

Trimming accounts for 1 base at V and 9 bases at J, while the number of junction bases matched to no gene is 15. The CDR3, from cysteine to phenylalanine, totals 17 residues. Solely the CDR3 DNA is kept, with 51 bases framed from the first base. For CDR1 and CDR2, the germline V gene lists SNHLY and FYNNEI. Comments on this clone: This receptor's antigen is unknown. Nothing much larger sits one base from this clone, and base qualities are not available.

Collaborating institutions collected whole blood in K2EDTA tubes following their own protocols. For TCRbeta analysis, collaborators shipped samples in one of three forms: frozen whole blood, isolated PBMCs, or DNA extracted from either of those sample types. This clonotype was obtained from a man aged 35-49 years with active or convalescent COVID-19. The sequenced sample consisted of peripheral blood. The rearrangement combines TRBV2 with TRBJ2-1, with 7 middle bases fitting TRBD2. The CDR3 region reads CASSEVDGTNAGGEQFF. DNA sequence: TGTGCCAGCAGTGAAGTAGACGGGACTAACGCGGGCGGTGAGCAGTTCTTC.